This T cell receptor (beta chain) was documented in a study of CD4 T cells in relation to SARS-CoV-2 and coronaviruses. At the level of the study: PBMCs were cultured with antigen for over nine days before TCR beta sequencing. No peptide or an HIV-1 Nef peptide pool served as negative control.

The CDR3 covers 15 residues. Data came from immunoSEQ multiplex PCR; TCRdb stores just in-frame clones and leaves some out. The table includes some 11,000 clones, 70% to 85% detected once. Before the COVID-19 pandemic, during about 2011-2019, CD4+ T cells were taken from unexposed donors. The cells were cultured for around ten days before CD4+ T cells were isolated. As cell numbers allowed, unexposed-donor CD4+ T cells faced SARS-CoV-2 S/N and four cold-coronavirus spikes. On days 3 and 7, cultures got half fresh IL-2 medium. About this clone itself: Antigen unknown.

The receptor was isolated from a human donor in good health. The J gene is TRBJ1-5, the V gene TRBV21-1. TRBV21-1 is described as a pseudogene. Sequencing used CD4+ T cells from PBMCs, cultured in vitro. The CDR3 loop is CASSKIRPAQQPQHF. The DNA for the CDR3 is TGTGCCAGCAGCAAAATCCGGCCAGCCCAACAGCCCCAGCATTTT.